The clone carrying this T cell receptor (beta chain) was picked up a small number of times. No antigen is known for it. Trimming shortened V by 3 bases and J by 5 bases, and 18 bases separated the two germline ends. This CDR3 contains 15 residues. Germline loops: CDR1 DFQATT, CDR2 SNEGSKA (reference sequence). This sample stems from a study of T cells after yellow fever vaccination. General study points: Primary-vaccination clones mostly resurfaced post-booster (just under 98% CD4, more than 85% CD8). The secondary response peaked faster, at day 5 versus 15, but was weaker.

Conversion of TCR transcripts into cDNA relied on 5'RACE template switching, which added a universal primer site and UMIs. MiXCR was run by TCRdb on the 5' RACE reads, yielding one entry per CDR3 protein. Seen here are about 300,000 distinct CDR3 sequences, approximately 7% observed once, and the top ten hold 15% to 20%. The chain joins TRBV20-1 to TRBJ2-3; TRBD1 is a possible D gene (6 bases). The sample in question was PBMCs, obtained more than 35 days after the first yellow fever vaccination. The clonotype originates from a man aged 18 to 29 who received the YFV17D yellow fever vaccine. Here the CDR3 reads CSASGILGAEDTQYF. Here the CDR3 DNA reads TGCAGTGCTAGCGGCATTTTGGGGGCTGAAGATACGCAGTATTTT.